Described below is a single T cell receptor (beta chain) sequence and its context. This specimen belongs to a study of blood T cell repertoires in COVID-19. Germline CDR1 reads SGDLS; CDR2 reads YYNGEE. The germline V and J ends were trimmed by 0 bases and 0 bases, with 9 bases remaining between them. The CDR3 runs 15 residues. In the authors' methods: Reference gene primer amplification yielded estimated nucleated cell counts. Profiled with immunoSEQ multiplex PCR; TCRdb holds only in-frame clones, not every one. V and J calls plus clone size are reproduced from that table; the DNA served to infer D and trimming. The sample includes 150,000 or so clones, around 90% of them seen just once.

This clonotype originated in a man in his late teens or twenties with acute or convalescent COVID-19. The sequencing input was peripheral blood. The rearrangement links TRBV9 to TRBJ1-1, with a tentative D call TRBD1 (6 bases). The CDR3 is CASSVEDRMNTEAFF. The DNA of the CDR3 is TGTGCCAGCAGCGTAGAGGACAGAATGAACACTGAAGCTTTCTTT.